Each of the 9 T cell receptor beta chains below was sequenced from the same sample in a study of early T cells in non-severe SARS-CoV-2 infection. A single record per CDR3 protein comes from TCRdb applying MiXCR to the 5' RACE reads. This table has tens of thousands of distinct CDR3 sequences, approximately 6% appearing once. The sequencing sample was made of whole blood. The receptors derive from an adult who was a healthcare worker with PCR-confirmed SARS-CoV-2 infection or an uninfected control (not recorded which).

This clonotype was observed a handful of times. This sequence joins TRBV6-6 and TRBJ1-2; unclear D gene. CDR1 and CDR2 from the germline V gene are MNHNY and SVGAGI (reference sequence). CDR3 length: 13 residues. Trimming stripped 2 bases from V and 8 bases from J, with 12 bases between. The CDR3 DNA is TGTGCCAGCAGTTACCCTGCGGACCGAGGCTACACCTTC. Translating it yields CASSYPADRGYTF.

On this clonotype: A much larger clone sits a single nucleotide away, making a read error possible. The V call is TRBV20-1, the J call TRBJ1-1; TRBD1 aligns across 8 bases. The CDR3 runs 14 residues. The trim removed 0 bases at V and 7 bases at J, leaving 7 bases unmatched. From germline, CDR1 is DFQATT and CDR2 SNEGSKA (reference sequence). In DNA form, the CDR3 reads TGCAGTGCTAGAGATCAGGGGGCGAGGATTGAAGCTTTCTTT. This codes for CSARDQGARIEAFF.

This clonotype was seen only a few times. The V call is TRBV6-2 or TRBV6-3, the J call TRBJ2-7, with D perhaps given as TRBD1 or TRBD2 (5 bases each). Germline CDR1 reads MNHEY; CDR2 reads SVGEGT. V lost 6 bases and J lost 3, with 15 bases in between. The CDR3 consists of 14 residues. The CDR3 DNA sequence: TGTGCCAGCAGAGACAGCAGGGACGTCTACGAGCAGTACTTC. Translated: CASRDSRDVYEQYF.

This clonotype was found many times. The V and J genes are TRBV6-1 and TRBJ2-1, with a weak D call TRBD2 (5 bases). The germline V and J ends were trimmed by 4 bases and 10 bases, with 11 bases remaining between them. CDR1 MNHNS and CDR2 SASEGT come from the germline V gene. CDR3 length: 12 residues. CDR3 residues: CASSVDRGEQFF. The CDR3, as DNA: TGTGCCAGCAGTGTCGATCGCGGGGAGCAGTTCTTC.

This clonotype was seen a handful of times. Here the CDR3 DNA reads TGTGCCAGCAGCCCCGGCCCCCTGGCCGAAAACACCATATATTTT. Its protein product is CASSPGPLAENTIYF. This rearrangement joins TRBV7-6 to TRBJ1-3; D uncertain. Germline assignment: CDR1 SGHVS and CDR2 FNYEAQ. There are 15 residues in the CDR3. The germline V and J ends were trimmed by 5 bases and 6 bases, with 17 bases remaining between them.

This clonotype was seen many times. This chain's CDR3 is CASSLASLAYEQYF. The CDR3 nucleotides are TGCGCCAGCAGCTTGGCGTCGCTAGCTTACGAGCAGTACTTC. The chain combines TRBV5-1 with TRBJ2-7; maybe TRBD2 (5 bases). The germline CDR1 and CDR2 sequences are SGHRS and YFSETQ. Trimming stripped 0 bases from V and 4 bases from J, with 11 bases between. This CDR3 has 14 residues.

In its sample, this clonotype was seen a few times. The chain carries TRBV27 and TRBJ2-3; possibly TRBD1 for D (6 bases). The V gene lost 4 bases and the J gene lost 2 bases, with 19 bases spanning the gap. Per germline, CDR1 MNHEY and CDR2 SMNVEV (reference sequence). CDR3 length: 17 amino acids. The CDR3 is CASSWLTGNSNTDTQYF. CDR3 coding DNA: TGTGCCAGCAGTTGGCTTACAGGGAACTCCAACACAGATACGCAGTATTTT.

This clonotype has at least ten counts. This sequence joins TRBV5-1 and TRBJ1-4; D may be TRBD1 (5 bases). Trimming pared 2 bases from V and 6 bases from J, leaving 11 bases between. CDR1 is SGHRS and CDR2 is YFSETQ in the germline V gene. This CDR3 is built from 14 residues. DNA for the CDR3: TGCGCCAGCAGCTTCGAGGGGTCGGATGAAAAACTGTTTTTT. This sequence encodes CASSFEGSDEKLFF.

This clonotype came up many times. The chain employs TRBV4-1 and TRBJ1-2, with a weak D call TRBD1 (5 bases). Trimming took 0 bases from V and 5 from J, leaving 10 bases between them. Germline V gives CDR1 MGHRA, CDR2 YSYEKL. The CDR3 is 14 residues long. The CDR3 region has the DNA TGCGCCAGCAGCCAAGAGGGGAGGGGATATGGCTACACCTTC. Protein product: CASSQEGRGYGYTF.